This TCR beta chain was identified during a study of OX40 agonist ivuxolimab in advanced cancers. Background for the entire study: The costimulatory receptor OX40 (CD134) was targeted by ivuxolimab, a fully human IgG2 agonistic monoclonal antibody. Intravenous ivuxolimab was administered to patients every 2 weeks at six dose levels: 0.01, 0.1, 0.3, 1.5, 3 and 10 mg/kg. Among the roughly 52 dose-escalation patients, approximately 20 had hepatocellular carcinoma, 15 or so melanoma, 9 renal cell carcinoma and 9 head and neck cancer. The dose-escalation cohort was around 84% male with a mean age of about 58 years, ranging from roughly 20 to 80. Patients were allowed to have had prior anti-PD-1, anti-PD-L1 or anti-CTLA-4 therapy, and approximately 40% of the dose-escalation patients had been treated with checkpoint inhibitors. Three dose-escalation patients achieved partial responses, one with hepatocellular carcinoma and two with cutaneous melanoma. The point of sequencing TCRbeta in the periphery was to test whether ivuxolimab changed TCR sequence diversity and drove clonal T-cell expansion. The paper describes the monotherapy dose-escalation part (N ≈ 49 patients) of the phase I trial of ivuxolimab.

To sequence the TCRbeta CDR3 region, genomic DNA was isolated from the sorted cells. TCRbeta CDR3 regions were sequenced using the immunoSEQ Assay. TCRdb's version of the immuneACCESS table is confined to in-frame rearrangements and falls short of the full clone set. An unresolved V gene accounts for under half of the shortfall where checked; the remainder is of unknown origin. The sample table lists about 37,000 clones, 70% to 85% of them with a count of one. The ten largest make up approximately 22% of the sample. The germline V end is reduced by 7 bases and the J end by 10 bases; junction bases left unmatched: 9. According to the germline V gene, CDR1 reads MNHEY and CDR2 reads SVGAGI. The CDR3 spans 14 residues, from the cysteine through the phenylalanine. The only DNA kept is the CDR3, 42 bases in frame from the first base. Patients with autoimmune disease history or receiving systemic immunosuppression were excluded from the trial. Peripheral blood for TCR sequencing was drawn from every dose cohort at baseline, at cycle 4 day 1 and at cycle 7 day 1. The samples were drawn from a first-in-human, open-label, multicenter phase I dose-escalation trial of ivuxolimab. Adults with locally advanced or metastatic head and neck squamous cell, hepatocellular, melanoma or renal cell carcinoma were enrolled in the trial. Before TCR sequencing, CD4+ T cells and CD8+ T cells from peripheral blood were sorted into separate populations.

Remarks on this clone: Its antigen remains unidentified. The input lacks base qualities; no much larger clone sits a single base away.

Broader findings and caveats from the paper: The antigen specificity of the peripheral T cells that underwent clonal expansion was not determined. In the 0.1-3.0 mg/kg groups, partial responders had among the lowest normalized peripheral clonal expansion, particularly in CD8+ T cells. Low levels of normalized T-cell clonal expansion were also seen in some patients who did not respond. On average, CD8+ T cells showed more expanded clones than CD4+ T cells after ivuxolimab. Clonal expansion of both CD4+ and CD8+ blood T cells was observed from baseline to week 6 at doses 0.1 to 3.0 mg/kg.

The chain was built from TRBV6-5 and TRBJ2-1; 11 middle bases align to TRBD2. This receptor was taken from an adult with an advanced solid tumor such as melanoma, head and neck, liver or kidney cancer. This material consisted of CD4+ or CD8+ T cells sorted from blood, taken in a trial of the OX40 agonist ivuxolimab. The encoded CDR3 is CASTMTSGKREQFF. The sequence in DNA is TGTGCCAGCACTATGACTAGCGGGAAACGCGAGCAGTTCTTC.